These 16 T cell receptor beta chains were sequenced from one sample in a study of shared clonotypes between healthy human individuals. TCRdb's table, derived via immunoSEQ multiplex PCR, lists solely in-frame clones and lacks some. The sample lists hundreds of thousands of clones, approximately 96% occurring once. Naive CD8 cells, CD45RO-negative and positively selected for CCR7, excluded terminally differentiated effector memory CD45RA+ cells. Specimen: naive CD8+ T cells sorted from blood. Source of these receptors: a young woman in good health.

V and J are TRBV19 and TRBJ2-1; D possibly uses TRBD1 or TRBD2 (5 bases each). The ends were cut back, 9 bases at V and 4 bases at J, with 19 bases in the middle. CDR1 and CDR2 from the germline V gene are LNHDA and SQIVND (reference sequence). CDR3 length: 15 amino acids. The CDR3 nucleotides read TGTGCCAGCTCAAAGACCGGGACCATGTACAATGAGCAGTTCTTC. Its protein is CASSKTGTMYNEQFF.

The chain joins TRBV18 to TRBJ2-3; possibly TRBD2 for D (5 bases). In germline, CDR1 is KGHSH, CDR2 LQKENI. The CDR3 has 15 amino acids. V was trimmed by 2 bases and J by 5 bases, leaving 14 bases between them. CDR3 in amino acids: CASSPEAELGDTQYF. As DNA, the CDR3 is TGTGCCAGCTCACCAGAAGCGGAGCTGGGAGATACGCAGTATTTT.

The sample holds one count of this clone. V is TRBV5-6 and J is TRBJ2-5; D is ambiguous. The J call is in doubt because the DNA end fits TRBJ2-7 better. The CDR3 is 14 amino acids. In germline, CDR1 is SGHDT, CDR2 YYEEEE. The CDR3 region has the DNA TGTGCCAGCAGCTTGGGTCTAAGCGTATACGAGCAGTACTTC. Its translation is CASSLGLSVYEQYF.

This clone was detected a few times. The chain has TRBV14 and TRBJ1-1; D not resolved. The CDR3 runs 15 residues. V lost 0 bases, J lost 6 bases, and 14 bases lay in between. Germline CDR1 and CDR2: SGHDN and FVKESK. The CDR3 DNA sequence: TGTGCCAGCAGCCAAGACCAGAGGAGGCTTGCTGAAGCTTTCTTT. It yields the protein CASSQDQRRLAEAFF.

This chain uses TRBV11-2 with TRBJ2-5; TRBD1 or TRBD2 may be the D gene (5 bases each). Looked up from germline, CDR1 is SGHAT and CDR2 is FQNNGV. The ends were cut back, 4 bases at V and 0 bases at J, with 15 bases in the middle. The CDR3 sequence is 16 residues long. CDR3 sequence reads: CASSSPGTYNQETQYF. CDR3 nucleotides: TGTGCCAGCAGCTCCCCCGGGACGTATAACCAAGAGACCCAGTACTTC.

The chain has TRBV19 and TRBJ1-2, with D possibly being TRBD1 (5 bases). Germline CDR1 LNHDA, CDR2 SQIVND (reference sequence). CDR3 length: 13 amino acids. The germline V and J ends were trimmed by 7 bases and 8 bases, with 17 bases remaining between them. CDR3 region: CASKLLGTDGYTF. The CDR3 nucleotides read TGTGCCAGTAAGCTACTCGGGACGGACGGCTACACCTTC.

The chain is built from TRBV28 and TRBJ2-6, with D possibly being TRBD1 (5 bases). V was shortened by 5 bases and J by 0 bases, with 20 bases between the two germline ends. Germline CDR1 MDHEN, CDR2 SYDVKM. This CDR3 contains 19 residues. The CDR3 DNA reads TGTGCCAGCAGTCCCTTGAGAGACAGAAGTTACTCTGGGGCCAACGTCCTGACTTTC. Translated, it gives CASSPLRDRSYSGANVLTF.

The chain couples TRBV28 to TRBJ2-7, with D perhaps TRBD1 or TRBD2 (5 bases each). Germline V gives CDR1 MDHEN, CDR2 SYDVKM. The length of the CDR3 is 16 residues. The germline V and J ends were trimmed by 5 bases and 7 bases, with 24 bases remaining between them. The CDR3 nucleotides read TGTGCCAGCAGTCCCCGGGGCCCTCCGCGTGTAGAGGAGCAGTACTTC. This translates into CASSPRGPPRVEEQYF.

The chain carries TRBV30 and TRBJ1-1; the D gene is possibly TRBD1 (5 bases). Per germline, CDR1 GTSNPN and CDR2 SVGIG (reference sequence). CDR3 length: 13 amino acids. The ends were cut back, 0 bases at V and 4 bases at J, with 9 bases in the middle. This chain's CDR3 is CAWSVGGVTEAFF. The CDR3 region has the DNA TGTGCCTGGAGTGTCGGGGGAGTCACTGAAGCTTTCTTT.

The chain employs TRBV14 and TRBJ2-1; D is undetermined. Trimming pared 0 bases from V and 1 base from J, leaving 10 bases between. This CDR3 is built from 16 residues. Looked up from germline, CDR1 is SGHDN and CDR2 is FVKESK. The CDR3 DNA reads TGTGCCAGCAGCCAAGATTATGGCAGGTCCTACAATGAGCAGTTCTTC. As protein: CASSQDYGRSYNEQFF. Full variable domain (remainder filled in from reference TRBV14 and TRBJ2-1): EAGVTQFPSHSVIEKGQTVTLRCDPISGHDNLYWYRRVMGKEIKFLLHFVKESKQDESGMPNNRFLAERTGGTYSTLKVQPAELEDSGVYFCASSQDYGRSYNEQFFGPGTRLTVL.

The chain carries TRBV5-1 and TRBJ1-1; D ambiguous. CDR1 is SGHRS, CDR2 YFSETQ, per germline. The CDR3 consists of 13 residues. V lost 6 bases, J lost 0 bases, and 9 bases lay in between. CDR3 bases: TGCGCCAGCATGGGTCTGATGAACACTGAAGCTTTCTTT. It yields the protein CASMGLMNTEAFF.

Points on this clone: This sample also contains other DNA sequences that code for the same CDR3. The chain links TRBV25-1 to TRBJ1-1; tentatively, D is TRBD1 (5 bases). The CDR3 runs 14 residues. Trimming removed 2 bases from V and 4 bases from J, with 11 bases in between. Germline CDR1 is MGHDK and CDR2 is SYGVNS. The CDR3 here is CASSEGGRGTEAFF. CDR3 DNA: TGTGCCAGCAGTGAAGGGGGACGGGGCACTGAAGCTTTCTTT.

The V call is TRBV28, the J call TRBJ2-7, with D hard to call. The V end was cut by 3 bases, the J end by 0 bases, with 12 bases between. The V gene's germline CDR1 is MDHEN and CDR2 SYDVKM. The CDR3 covers 15 residues. The CDR3 nucleotides are TGTGCCAGCAGTTTTGAAAGGGTCAGCTCCTACGAGCAGTACTTC. This gives the protein CASSFERVSSYEQYF.

J is TRBJ2-7 and V is TRBV28; D gene unclear. This CDR3 has 14 residues. V was clipped by 2 bases and J by 0 bases, with 8 bases between them. CDR1 and CDR2 from the germline V gene are MDHEN and SYDVKM. The CDR3, as DNA: TGTGCCAGCAGTTTAATAGGGAACTCCTACGAGCAGTACTTC. Its translation: CASSLIGNSYEQYF.

This chain uses TRBV4-1 with TRBJ2-3; D is unclear. V lost 0 bases and J lost 3, with 10 bases in between. Per germline, CDR1 MGHRA and CDR2 YSYEKL. This CDR3 comprises 15 residues. The CDR3 bases are TGCGCCAGCAGCCAAGAGAGCCCGACTACAGATACGCAGTATTTT. Residues: CASSQESPTTDTQYF.

This clone was observed a single time. The rearrangement uses TRBV10-3 and TRBJ2-7, with unresolved D. Between the trimmed V and J ends, which lost 3 bases and 3 bases, there was a span of 12 bases. CDR3 length: 14 residues. In germline, CDR1 is ENHRY, CDR2 SYGVKD. CDR3 sequence reads: CAISDIEQNYEQYF. CDR3 in DNA: TGTGCCATCAGTGATATAGAACAGAACTACGAGCAGTACTTC.